This entry lists 32 T cell receptor beta chains sequenced from one sample in a study of T-cell reconstitution after alpha-beta-depleted transplantation in children. Construction of the TCRbeta library involved unique molecular identifiers. TCRdb redid the calling of the PCR reads with MiXCR, one entry per CDR3 protein. The data contain about 460,000 distinct CDR3 sequences, 9.5% to 12% of them singletons. Specimen: PBMCs, mostly from graft donor cells, collected 180 days after TCRalphabeta/CD19-depleted stem cell transplant. The receptors shown here come from a female patient aged 2-10 years who had a stem cell transplant for aplastic anemia, so the T cells may come from the graft donor.

This clonotype was counted at least ten times. The chain carries TRBV7-2 and TRBJ2-5; 7 bases are a match to TRBD1. The CDR3 covers 14 residues. Germline CDR1 SGHTA, CDR2 FQGNSA. V shed 3 bases and J 4 bases; nucleotides not matched to a gene: 5. The CDR3 coding sequence is TGTGCCAGCAGCTTTGGACAGGCCCCAGAGACCCAGTACTTC. Its protein product is CASSFGQAPETQYF.

This clonotype was observed a few times. The V gene is TRBV12-3 or TRBV12-4, the J gene TRBJ1-5, with D possibly TRBD1 on 5 matching bases. V lost 6 bases and J lost 8, with 17 bases in between. CDR3 length equals 14 residues. The CDR3 sequence is CASRPSGAGEPQHF. The CDR3 DNA reads as TGTGCCAGCAGACCCTCTGGGGCTGGGGAGCCCCAGCATTTT.

Here the CDR3 reads CASSVATTGRNTIYF. CDR3 bases: TGTGCCAGCAGCGTAGCTACGACAGGGAGAAACACCATATATTTT. The chain couples TRBV9 to TRBJ1-3; 7 nucleotides agree with TRBD1. The length of the CDR3 is 15 residues. The ends lost 0 bases at V and 5 bases at J; junction bases unmatched: 5. The V gene's germline CDR1 is SGDLS and CDR2 YYNGEE. The full variable domain, its missing parts supplied by reference TRBV9 and TRBJ1-3, is DSGVTQTPKHLITATGQRVTLRCSPRSGDLSVYWYQQSLDQGLQFLIQYYNGEERAKGNILERFSAQQFPDLHSELNLSSLELGDSALYFCASSVATTGRNTIYFGEGSWLTVV.

J is TRBJ2-1 and V is TRBV7-2, with 14 bases aligning to TRBD2. Germline V gene lookup returns CDR1 SGHTA and CDR2 FQGNSA. V trimming: 5 bases; J trimming: 5 bases; junction bases outside the gene matches: 5. This CDR3 contains 16 residues. The CDR3 region is CASSPQGLAGDNEQFF. The CDR3 coding sequence is TGTGCCAGCAGCCCCCAGGGACTAGCGGGAGACAATGAGCAGTTCTTC.

The chain has TRBV5-1 and TRBJ1-1, with D unresolved. CDR1 SGHRS and CDR2 YFSETQ come from the germline V gene. The CDR3 runs to 14 residues. Trimming removed 2 bases at V and 1 base at J, with 9 bases between. The CDR3 sequence is CASSLSFQNTEAFF. The DNA for the CDR3 is TGCGCCAGCAGCTTAAGTTTTCAGAACACTGAAGCTTTCTTT. The variable domain in full, completed from reference TRBV5-1 and TRBJ1-1, reads KAGVTQTPRYLIKTRGQQVTLSCSPISGHRSVSWYQQTPGQGLQFLFEYFSETQRNKGNFPGRFSGRQFSNSRSEMNVSTLELGDSALYLCASSLSFQNTEAFFGQGTRLTVV.

The gene calls are TRBV19 and TRBJ2-7, with 8 nucleotides matching TRBD1. The V gene's germline CDR1 is LNHDA and CDR2 SQIVND (reference sequence). The CDR3 sequence is 18 residues long. V shed 2 bases and J 4 bases; nucleotides not matched to a gene: 16. The DNA for the CDR3 is TGTGCCAGTAGTATATCCCGGATATCGGGGACAGGAGTTTACGAGCAGTACTTC. Translation gives CASSISRISGTGVYEQYF. Combining the CDR3 with reference TRBV19 and TRBJ2-7 gives the whole variable domain DGGITQSPKYLFRKEGQNVTLSCEQNLNHDAMYWYRQDPGQGLRLIYYSQIVNDFQKGDIAEGYSVSREKKESFPLTVTSAQKNPTAFYLCASSISRISGTGVYEQYFGPGTRLTVT.

This clonotype appeared many times. The V and J genes are TRBV9 and TRBJ2-1, with a possible D match to TRBD2 (7 bases). CDR3 length equals 15 residues. Germline CDR1 and CDR2: SGDLS and YYNGEE. Trimming removed 1 base at V and 0 bases at J, with 8 bases between. The CDR3 DNA follows: TGTGCCAGCAGCGTAAGGGGGGGCTCCTACAATGAGCAGTTCTTC. Encoded protein: CASSVRGGSYNEQFF.

The rearrangement uses TRBV7-2 and TRBJ2-5; 7 bases align to TRBD2. V gave up 5 bases and J gave up 0 bases; unmatched junction bases: 9. CDR1 SGHTA and CDR2 FQGNSA come from the germline V gene. The CDR3 runs to 16 residues. This CDR3 is CASSPRASGYQETQYF. The CDR3 DNA sequence: TGTGCCAGCAGCCCCCGGGCTAGCGGTTACCAAGAGACCCAGTACTTC.

This clonotype was recorded once. The J gene is TRBJ1-2, the V gene TRBV18; D is unresolved. The CDR3 covers 15 residues. CDR1 is KGHSH, CDR2 LQKENI, per germline. Trimming cost V 2 bases and J 0 bases, with 10 bases left between them. CDR3 sequence: CASSPTSWSNYGYTF. The CDR3 DNA reads TGTGCCAGCTCACCAACTTCGTGGTCTAACTATGGCTACACCTTC.

This clonotype was counted only a few times. The chain uses TRBV18 and TRBJ2-5; 14 bases align to TRBD2. The CDR3 is 17 amino acids. Trimming took 2 bases from V and 2 from J; bases not matched to a gene: 4. Looked up from germline, CDR1 is KGHSH and CDR2 is LQKENI. The CDR3 sequence is CASSPGGLAGGQETQYF. Here the CDR3 DNA reads TGTGCCAGCTCACCAGGAGGACTAGCGGGAGGACAAGAGACCCAGTACTTC.

The chain recombines TRBV5-6 with TRBJ2-1; D possibly matches TRBD1 or TRBD2 (7 bases each). The CDR3 sequence is 15 residues long. V lost 2 bases to trimming and J lost 2 bases, with 11 bases between them. Germline CDR1 and CDR2: SGHDT and YYEEEE. CDR3: CASSFGRGPYNEQFF. The CDR3, as DNA: TGTGCCAGCAGCTTTGGGAGGGGGCCCTACAATGAGCAGTTCTTC.

This clonotype was recorded many times. This chain joins TRBV12-3 or TRBV12-4 and TRBJ1-1, with D unclear. V shed 3 bases and J shed 2 bases, with 10 bases lying between them. CDR3 length equals 14 residues. The CDR3 bases are TGTGCCAGCAGTTTCGATCAGCGTAACACTGAAGCTTTCTTT. Amino acids: CASSFDQRNTEAFF.

V is TRBV29-1 and J is TRBJ2-7; D is unresolved. Looked up from germline, CDR1 is SQVTM and CDR2 is ANQGSEA. The CDR3 length is 14 residues. Trimming shortened V by 3 bases and J by 5 bases, and 17 bases separated the two germline ends. CDR3 sequence reads: CSVDGEGSKNEQYF. The CDR3 bases are TGCAGCGTTGATGGGGAAGGGTCTAAGAACGAGCAGTACTTC.

This chain joins TRBV2 and TRBJ2-3; 10 bases agree with TRBD2. Germline CDR1 SNHLY, CDR2 FYNNEI. V dropped 10 bases and J dropped 0; count of bases not matched to a gene: 16. The CDR3 contains 18 residues. The CDR3 DNA reads as TGTGCCATCAGGTCACCGGTGACTAGCGGGCCTAGCACAGATACGCAGTATTTT. Protein: CAIRSPVTSGPSTDTQYF.

This chain links TRBV29-1 with TRBJ1-2; maybe TRBD1 (6 bases). Germline lookup yields CDR1 SQVTM and CDR2 ANQGSEA. Between the trimmed V and J ends, which lost 4 bases and 5 bases, there was a span of 17 bases. The CDR3 loop spans 14 amino acids. CDR3 protein: CSVAGGGKEYGYTF. CDR3 sequence (DNA): TGCAGCGTTGCCGGGGGCGGCAAAGAATATGGCTACACCTTC. Combining the CDR3 with reference TRBV29-1 and TRBJ1-2 gives the whole variable domain SAVISQKPSRDICQRGTSLTIQCQVDSQVTMMFWYRQQPGQSLTLIATANQGSEATYESGFVIDKFPISRPNLTFSTLTVSNMSPEDSSIYLCSVAGGGKEYGYTFGSGTRLTVV.

The chain's CDR3 is CSVSGQGTTEAFF. The CDR3 region has the DNA TGCAGCGTTAGTGGCCAGGGGACCACTGAAGCTTTCTTT. This sequence joins TRBV29-1 and TRBJ1-1; D perhaps matches TRBD1 (6 bases). CDR1 is SQVTM, CDR2 ANQGSEA, per germline. Trimming removed 5 bases from V and 4 bases from J, with 14 bases in between. The CDR3 spans 13 residues.

This clonotype was detected a few times. The V call is TRBV25-1, the J call TRBJ2-7; D is uncertain. Deletions cut 2 bases from V and 5 bases from J, with 13 bases between. CDR1 MGHDK and CDR2 SYGVNS come from the germline V gene. The CDR3 has 14 residues. DNA for the CDR3: TGTGCCAGCAGTGAAAGTGAAAGCATCGACGAGCAGTACTTC. Residues: CASSESESIDEQYF.

This clonotype was counted only a few times. The chain employs TRBV4-3 and TRBJ2-2; TRBD2 matches 9 bases. J was trimmed by 4 bases and V by 0 bases; bases with no gene match: 6. The CDR3 totals 17 residues. The germline V gene encodes CDR1 LGHNA and CDR2 YSLEER. Here the CDR3 DNA reads TGCGCCAGCAGCCAAGATCGTGGGACTAGCCTCACCGGGGAGCTGTTTTTT. Residues: CASSQDRGTSLTGELFF.

This chain connects TRBV4-3 to TRBJ2-2; D possibly corresponds to TRBD1 (6 bases). CDR3 length: 16 residues. CDR1 is LGHNA and CDR2 is YSLEER in the germline V gene. Trimming removed 4 bases at V and 0 bases at J, with 12 bases between. CDR3 loop: CASSPDWTANTGELFF. The CDR3, as DNA: TGCGCCAGCAGCCCCGATTGGACAGCGAACACCGGGGAGCTGTTTTTT.

This clonotype was observed a handful of times. The chain has TRBV12-5 and TRBJ2-5; 7 bases map to TRBD2. The CDR3 is 18 residues long. The germline V gene encodes CDR1 LGHNT and CDR2 FRNRAP. The V gene end was trimmed by 1 base and the J gene end by 1 base; junction bases not matched to a gene: 12. CDR3 sequence reads: CASGLAPSGALLQETQYF. CDR3 nucleotide sequence: TGTGCTAGTGGTTTGGCGCCTAGCGGAGCCCTCCTCCAAGAGACCCAGTACTTC. The full variable domain, rest sourced from reference TRBV12-5 and TRBJ2-5, is DARVTQTPRHKVTEMGQEVTMRCQPILGHNTVFWYRQTMMQGLELLAYFRNRAPLDDSGMPKDRFSAEMPDATLATLKIQPSEPRDSAVYFCASGLAPSGALLQETQYFGPGTRLLVL.

V is TRBV7-2 and J is TRBJ2-1; TRBD2 might be the D (5 bases). Trimming took 4 bases from V and 5 from J, leaving 9 bases between them. Germline V CDR1 and CDR2: SGHTA, FQGNSA. The CDR3 has 13 residues. The CDR3 sequence: CASSSVANNEQFF. The CDR3 DNA follows: TGTGCCAGCAGCTCAGTAGCGAACAATGAGCAGTTCTTC.

As for this clonotype: At one of its ends the junction is not consistent with the germline gene, which may arise from a read error. This chain connects TRBV12-3 or TRBV12-4 to TRBJ2-2; D possibly corresponds to TRBD2 (7 bases). The CDR3 is 18 amino acids. The CDR3 reads CASSPDLGGAGNTWELFF. CDR3 bases: TGTGCCAGCAGTCCAGACCTTGGGGGGGCAGGCAACACCTGGGAGCTGTTTTTT.

CDR3 region: CSAAGAASYEQYV. CDR3 bases: TGCAGTGCCGCGGGCGCCGCCTCCTACGAGCAGTACGTC. The chain couples TRBV20-1 to TRBJ2-7; a weak D match, TRBD2 (5 bases). Germline V CDR1 and CDR2: DFQATT, SNEGSKA (reference sequence). Trimming took 6 bases from V and 0 from J, leaving 12 bases between them. This CDR3 has 13 residues.

This chain links TRBV6-2 or TRBV6-3 with TRBJ2-1, with D perhaps TRBD1 or TRBD2 (6 bases each). V was trimmed by 6 bases and J by 4 bases, leaving 16 bases between them. Looked up from germline, CDR1 is MNHEY and CDR2 is SVGEGT. This CDR3 is 15 amino acids long. CDR3 coding DNA: TGTGCCAGCAGGACCGCGGGACACCCATACAATGAGCAGTTCTTC. It yields the protein CASRTAGHPYNEQFF.

This chain uses TRBV28 with TRBJ1-2; D might be TRBD1 (6 bases). CDR1 and CDR2 from the germline V gene are MDHEN and SYDVKM. The CDR3 totals 14 residues. Trimming shortened V by 6 bases and J by 7 bases, and 18 bases separated the two germline ends. CDR3 DNA: TGTGCCAGCAGACTAGGGGGGGAAGCTGCTGGCTACACCTTC. It specifies CASRLGGEAAGYTF.

This clonotype turned up a few times. The J gene is TRBJ1-1, the V gene TRBV4-3, with D tentatively TRBD1 (5 bases). Per the germline V gene, CDR1 is LGHNA and CDR2 is YSLEER. V lost 0 bases and J lost 1, with 12 bases in between. The CDR3 totals 16 residues. CDR3 sequence: CASSQDIGRENTEAFF. CDR3 nucleotide sequence: TGCGCCAGCAGCCAAGATATCGGCAGGGAGAACACTGAAGCTTTCTTT.

This clonotype was counted many times. The rearrangement joins TRBV20-1 to TRBJ2-7, with 7 bases identical to TRBD2. V lost 6 bases to trimming and J lost 2 bases; unmatched junction nucleotides: 7. The length of the CDR3 is 13 residues. CDR1 is DFQATT and CDR2 is SNEGSKA in the germline V gene (reference sequence). The CDR3 here is CSANSGIPYEQYF. The CDR3 DNA follows: TGCAGTGCGAACAGCGGGATCCCCTACGAGCAGTACTTC.

The CDR3 spells CASSSARSDTQYF. CDR3 sequence (DNA): TGCGCCAGCAGCTCGGCACGATCAGATACGCAGTATTTT. This chain links TRBV5-1 with TRBJ2-3; unclear D gene. Looked up from germline, CDR1 is SGHRS and CDR2 is YFSETQ. This CDR3 contains 13 residues. The V gene lost 3 bases and the J gene lost 4 bases, with 9 bases spanning the gap. The full variable domain, in which reference TRBV5-1 and TRBJ2-3 provide the parts outside the CDR3, is KAGVTQTPRYLIKTRGQQVTLSCSPISGHRSVSWYQQTPGQGLQFLFEYFSETQRNKGNFPGRFSGRQFSNSRSEMNVSTLELGDSALYLCASSSARSDTQYFGPGTRLTVL.

This clonotype has more than one count but fewer than ten. The rearrangement uses TRBV6-2 or TRBV6-3 and TRBJ2-7; no clear D. CDR3 length equals 13 residues. The germline V gene has CDR1 MNHEY and CDR2 SVGEGT. Trimming left V 10 bases short and J 6 bases short, with 19 bases between. CDR3 in DNA: TGTGCCACCCAAGGCAACACCCACTCCGAGCAGTACGTC. Translation: CATQGNTHSEQYV.

This rearrangement joins TRBV29-1 to TRBJ2-7; 7 bases match TRBD1. Germline values: CDR1 SQVTM, CDR2 ANQGSEA. V gave up 2 bases and J gave up 7 bases; unmatched junction bases: 2. This CDR3 has 11 amino acids. This chain's CDR3 is CSVEFRGEQYF. CDR3 DNA: TGCAGCGTTGAATTCAGGGGGGAGCAGTACTTC.

This clonotype showed up many times. The chain carries TRBV30 and TRBJ1-5, with a tentative D call TRBD1 (6 bases). Trimming took off 2 bases at V and 4 bases at J, with 9 bases between the two ends. The length of the CDR3 is 13 residues. CDR1 is GTSNPN and CDR2 is SVGIG in the germline V gene (reference sequence). This chain's CDR3 is CAWSYRENQPQHF. CDR3 in DNA: TGTGCCTGGAGTTACAGGGAAAATCAGCCCCAGCATTTT.

Notes on this clonotype: At one end the junction does not follow the germline gene, possibly because of a read error. V gene TRBV7-9 combines with J gene TRBJ2-1; D ambiguous. This CDR3 spans 9 amino acids. Germline V gene data show CDR1 as SEHNR and CDR2 as FQNEAQ (reference sequence). The CDR3 loop is CASSPQLVF. The CDR3 region has the DNA TGTGCCAGCAGTCCTCAATTGGTCTTC.